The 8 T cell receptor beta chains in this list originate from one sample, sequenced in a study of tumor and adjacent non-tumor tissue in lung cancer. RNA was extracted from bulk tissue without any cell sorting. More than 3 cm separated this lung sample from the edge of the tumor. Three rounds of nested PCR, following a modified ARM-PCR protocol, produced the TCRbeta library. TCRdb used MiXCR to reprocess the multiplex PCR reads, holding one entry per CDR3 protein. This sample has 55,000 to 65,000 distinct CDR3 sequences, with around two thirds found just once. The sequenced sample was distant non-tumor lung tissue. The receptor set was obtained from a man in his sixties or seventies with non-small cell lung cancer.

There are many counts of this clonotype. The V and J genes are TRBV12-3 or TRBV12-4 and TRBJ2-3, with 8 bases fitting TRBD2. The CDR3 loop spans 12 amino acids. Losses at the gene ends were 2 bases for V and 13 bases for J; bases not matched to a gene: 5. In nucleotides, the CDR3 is TGTGCCAGCAGTTTACCCAGCGGGAGCGAGTATTTT. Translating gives CASSLPSGSEYF.

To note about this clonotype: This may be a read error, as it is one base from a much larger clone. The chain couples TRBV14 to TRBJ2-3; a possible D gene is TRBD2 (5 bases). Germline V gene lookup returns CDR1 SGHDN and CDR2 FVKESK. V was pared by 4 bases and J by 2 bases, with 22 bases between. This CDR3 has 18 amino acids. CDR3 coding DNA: TGTGCCAGCAGCCTAGCACTGGGAGCCCCAAAATACACAGATACGCAGTATTTT. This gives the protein CASSLALGAPKYTDTQYF.

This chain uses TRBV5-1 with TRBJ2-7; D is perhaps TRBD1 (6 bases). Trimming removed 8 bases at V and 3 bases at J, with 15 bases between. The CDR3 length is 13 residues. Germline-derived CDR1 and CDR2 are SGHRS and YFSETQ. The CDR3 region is CASTFTGNYEQYF. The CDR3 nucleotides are TGCGCCAGTACCTTTACAGGGAACTACGAGCAGTACTTC.

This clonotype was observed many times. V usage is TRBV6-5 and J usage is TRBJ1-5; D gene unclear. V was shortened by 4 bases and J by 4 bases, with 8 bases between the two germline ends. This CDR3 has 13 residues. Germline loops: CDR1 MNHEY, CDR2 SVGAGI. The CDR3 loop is CASSSAANQPQHF. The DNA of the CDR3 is TGTGCCAGCAGTTCAGCAGCTAATCAGCCCCAGCATTTT.

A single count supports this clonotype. The CDR3, as DNA: TGTGCCAGCAGCTTCAATGGGGAGGGGACCCAGTACTTC. Protein product: CASSFNGEGTQYF. The chain couples TRBV11-2 to TRBJ2-5, with 7 bases lining up with TRBD2. Germline V CDR1 and CDR2: SGHAT, FQNNGV. Trimming took 3 bases from V and 7 from J; bases not matched to a gene: 5. This CDR3 contains 13 residues.

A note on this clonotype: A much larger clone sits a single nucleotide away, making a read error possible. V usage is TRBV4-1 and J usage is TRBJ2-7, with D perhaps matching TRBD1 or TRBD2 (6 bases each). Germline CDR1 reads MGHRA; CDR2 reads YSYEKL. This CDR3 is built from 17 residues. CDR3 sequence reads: CASNQRFGTGRSYEQYF. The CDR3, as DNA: TGCGCCAGCAACCAACGCTTCGGAACAGGGAGGTCCTACGAGCAGTACTTC.

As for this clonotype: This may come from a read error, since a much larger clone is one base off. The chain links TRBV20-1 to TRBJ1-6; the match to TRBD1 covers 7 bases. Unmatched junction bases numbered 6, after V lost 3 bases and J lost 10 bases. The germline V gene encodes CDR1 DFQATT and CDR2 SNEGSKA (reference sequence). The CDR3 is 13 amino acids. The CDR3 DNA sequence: TGCAGTGCTAGCGGGACAGAGGAGTCACCCCTCCACTTT. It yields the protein CSASGTEESPLHF.

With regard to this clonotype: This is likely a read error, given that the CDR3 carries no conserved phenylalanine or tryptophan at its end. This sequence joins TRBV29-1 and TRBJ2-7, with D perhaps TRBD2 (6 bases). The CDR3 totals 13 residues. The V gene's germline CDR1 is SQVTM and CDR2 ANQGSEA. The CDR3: CSVSTRSSYEQYL. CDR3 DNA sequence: TGTAGCGTGTCGACTAGAAGCTCCTACGAGCAGTACTTA.